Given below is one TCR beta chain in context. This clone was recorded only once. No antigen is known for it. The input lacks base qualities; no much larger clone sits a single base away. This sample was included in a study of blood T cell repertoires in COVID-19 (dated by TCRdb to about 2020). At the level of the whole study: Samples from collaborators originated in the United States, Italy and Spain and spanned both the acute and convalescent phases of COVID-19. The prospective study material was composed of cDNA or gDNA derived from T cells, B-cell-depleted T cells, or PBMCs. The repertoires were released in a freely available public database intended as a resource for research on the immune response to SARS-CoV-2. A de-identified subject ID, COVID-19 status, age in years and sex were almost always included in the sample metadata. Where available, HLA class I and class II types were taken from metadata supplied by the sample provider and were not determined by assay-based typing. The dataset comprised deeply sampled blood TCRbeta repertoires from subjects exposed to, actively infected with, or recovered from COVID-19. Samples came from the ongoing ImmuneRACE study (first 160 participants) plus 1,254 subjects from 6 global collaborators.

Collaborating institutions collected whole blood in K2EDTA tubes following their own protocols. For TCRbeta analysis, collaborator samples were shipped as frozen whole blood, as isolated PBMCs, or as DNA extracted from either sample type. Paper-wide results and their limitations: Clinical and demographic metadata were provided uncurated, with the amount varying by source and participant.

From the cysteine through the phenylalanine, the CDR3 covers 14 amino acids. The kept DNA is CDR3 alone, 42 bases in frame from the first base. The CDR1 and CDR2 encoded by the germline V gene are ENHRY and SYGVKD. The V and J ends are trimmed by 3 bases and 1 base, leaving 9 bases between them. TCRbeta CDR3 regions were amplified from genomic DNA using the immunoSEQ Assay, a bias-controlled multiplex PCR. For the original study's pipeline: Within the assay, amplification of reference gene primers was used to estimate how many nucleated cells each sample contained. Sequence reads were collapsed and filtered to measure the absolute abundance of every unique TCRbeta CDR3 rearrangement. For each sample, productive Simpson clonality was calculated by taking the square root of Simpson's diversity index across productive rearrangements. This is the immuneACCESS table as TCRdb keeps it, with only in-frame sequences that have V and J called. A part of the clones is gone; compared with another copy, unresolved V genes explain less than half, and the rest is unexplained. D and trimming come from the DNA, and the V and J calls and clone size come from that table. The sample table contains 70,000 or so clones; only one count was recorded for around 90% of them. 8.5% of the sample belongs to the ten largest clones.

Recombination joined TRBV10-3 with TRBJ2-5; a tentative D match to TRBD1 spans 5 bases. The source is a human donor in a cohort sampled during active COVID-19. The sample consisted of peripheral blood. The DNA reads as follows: TGTGCCATCAGTGAAGGGGTACTCCAAGAGACCCAGTACTTC. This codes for CAISEGVLQETQYF.